Below, 10 T cell receptor beta chains from the same sample are listed, as sequenced in a study of shared clonotypes between healthy human individuals (dated by TCRdb to between 2020 and 2021). Preparation of the library involved the immunoSEQ multiplex PCR assay. In TCRdb, the immuneACCESS table is reduced to in-frame sequences with V and J assigned. These tables do not hold every clone; where another copy was compared, an unresolved V gene accounts for under half, and the others remain unexplained. This sample is represented by roughly 2.5 million clones; over 85% of them were singletons. Around 0.14% of the sample is held by the ten biggest clonotypes. Material: naive CD4+ T cells sorted from blood. The label giving this sample's cell subset or site can be read as: CD45RA+ positively selected. The receptors were gathered from a man younger than 30 in good health.

This sequence joins TRBV18 and TRBJ2-7; a possible D gene is TRBD1 (5 bases). CDR1 is KGHSH, CDR2 LQKENI, per germline. Trimming took 6 bases from V and 5 from J, leaving 17 bases between them. The CDR3 runs 14 residues. The CDR3: CASSLLQGSHEQYF. The CDR3 DNA reads TGTGCCAGCTCGCTCCTTCAGGGATCCCACGAGCAGTACTTC.

The V call is TRBV30, the J call TRBJ2-7; D is unresolved. Trimming stripped 2 bases from V and 2 bases from J, with 10 bases between. Looked up from germline, CDR1 is GTSNPN and CDR2 is SVGIG (reference sequence). This CDR3 region has 13 residues. In DNA form, the CDR3 reads TGTGCCTGGAGTAAAGTCGCGACCTACGAGCAGTACTTC. It yields the protein CAWSKVATYEQYF.

The DNA for the CDR3 is TGTGCCAGCAGCGTAGTCCCAGATAATTCACCCCTCCACTTT. Translated: CASSVVPDNSPLHF. V usage is TRBV9 and J usage is TRBJ1-6; D is unresolved. Germline assignment: CDR1 SGDLS and CDR2 YYNGEE. This CDR3 comprises 14 residues. Trimming removed 0 bases at V and 5 bases at J, with 6 bases between.

Only a few counts were recorded for this clone. The chain uses TRBV19 and TRBJ2-2; the match to TRBD2 covers 7 bases. Losses at the gene ends were 4 bases for V and 3 bases for J; bases not matched to a gene: 5. The germline V gene encodes CDR1 LNHDA and CDR2 SQIVND (reference sequence). The CDR3 extends over 15 amino acids. The CDR3 DNA sequence: TGTGCCAGTAGTACGGCGGGAGTTGACACCGGGGAGCTGTTTTTT. Translation gives CASSTAGVDTGELFF.

V is TRBV2 and J is TRBJ2-3; 9 nucleotides align to TRBD1. Germline CDR1 reads SNHLY; CDR2 reads FYNNEI. The CDR3 sequence is 16 residues long. V was clipped by 5 bases and J by 0 bases; unmatched bases: 6. The CDR3 bases are TGTGCCAGCAGTAAAGGGGGACAGGGCAGCACAGATACGCAGTATTTT. Residues: CASSKGGQGSTDTQYF.

CDR3 DNA sequence: TGTGCCAGTACACAGGGTCGAGCGGTATCCGGTGAGACCCAGTACTTC. This encodes CASTQGRAVSGETQYF. The chain uses TRBV19 and TRBJ2-5, with TRBD1 as a possible D gene (6 bases). V was pared by 7 bases and J by 5 bases, with 23 bases between. Germline assignment: CDR1 LNHDA and CDR2 SQIVND (reference sequence). The CDR3 covers 16 residues.

This rearrangement joins TRBV27 to TRBJ1-5; 12 positions agree with TRBD1. The J segment lost 5 bases and the V segment lost 5 bases, leaving 4 bases of the junction unmatched. CDR1 and CDR2 (germline): MNHEY, SMNVEV (reference sequence). This CDR3 has 15 residues. CDR3 nucleotide sequence: TGTGCCAGCAGTCTGGGGACAGGGGGCGATCAGCCCCAGCATTTT. Translating gives CASSLGTGGDQPQHF.

This clone has a single count. This chain joins TRBV10-2 and TRBJ2-7; TRBD2 matches at 15 bases. The CDR3 sequence is 16 residues long. The germline V gene encodes CDR1 WSHSY and CDR2 SAAADI. With V trimmed by 3 bases and J by 11 bases, 11 bases remained unmatched. In DNA, the CDR3 is TGCGCCAGCAGTGATACCGGACTAGCGGGGGGGCCGAGTAAGTACTTC. This gives the protein CASSDTGLAGGPSKYF.

This chain links TRBV4-2 with TRBJ2-7; tentative D call: TRBD2 (6 bases). The CDR3 consists of 16 residues. The V and J ends lost 1 base and 0 bases respectively, with 13 bases between them. Germline V gives CDR1 LGHNA, CDR2 YNFKEQ. The CDR3 coding sequence is TGTGCCAGCAGCCAAGTGGAGGGACCCAACTCCTACGAGCAGTACTTC. Translating gives CASSQVEGPNSYEQYF.

This sequence joins TRBV6-1 and TRBJ2-5; weak D call: TRBD1 (5 bases). Per the germline V gene, CDR1 is MNHNS and CDR2 is SASEGT. The CDR3 covers 13 residues. The V end was cut by 8 bases, the J end by 1 base, with 11 bases between. The CDR3 is CASLGQVQETQYF. In nucleotides, the CDR3 is TGTGCCAGCTTGGGGCAGGTCCAAGAGACCCAGTACTTC.